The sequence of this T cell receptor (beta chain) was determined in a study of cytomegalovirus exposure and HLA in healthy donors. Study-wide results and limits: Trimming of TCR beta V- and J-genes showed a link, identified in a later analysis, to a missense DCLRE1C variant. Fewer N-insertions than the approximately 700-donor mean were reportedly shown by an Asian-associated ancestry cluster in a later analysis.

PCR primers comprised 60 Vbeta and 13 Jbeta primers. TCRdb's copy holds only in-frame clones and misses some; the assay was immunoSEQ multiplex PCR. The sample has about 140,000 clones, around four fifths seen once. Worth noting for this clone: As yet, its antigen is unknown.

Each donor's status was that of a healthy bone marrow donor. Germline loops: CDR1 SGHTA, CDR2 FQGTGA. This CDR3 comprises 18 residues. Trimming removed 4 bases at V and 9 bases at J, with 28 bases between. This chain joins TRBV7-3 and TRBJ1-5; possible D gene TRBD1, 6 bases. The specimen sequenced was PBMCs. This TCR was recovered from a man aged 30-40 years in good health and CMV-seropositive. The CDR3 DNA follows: TGTGCCAGCAGCTCCCCCCGGGACAATTGGGGCATCGACAGGCCCCAGCATTTT. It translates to CASSSPRDNWGIDRPQHF.